The TCR beta chain under discussion was sequenced for a study of T cell repertoires in cytomegalovirus infection. This clonotype has a count of ten or more. Trimming took off 5 bases at V and 0 bases at J, with 13 bases between the two ends. This CDR3 has 15 residues. MiXCR was run by TCRdb on the reads, yielding one entry per CDR3 protein. Of 150,000 to 200,000 distinct CDR3 sequences listed, 13% to 15% are singletons. V gene TRBV12-3 or TRBV12-4 combines with J gene TRBJ1-1, with D tentatively TRBD1 (5 bases). The sequenced sample was PBMCs. This clonotype was obtained from a human donor in good health (CMV status not recorded). Some clones in this sample may be carry-over from other donors' samples. The DNA for the CDR3 is TGTGCCAGCAGTAAAAGACAGAGCATGAACACTGAAGCTTTCTTT. Translated, it gives CASSKRQSMNTEAFF.